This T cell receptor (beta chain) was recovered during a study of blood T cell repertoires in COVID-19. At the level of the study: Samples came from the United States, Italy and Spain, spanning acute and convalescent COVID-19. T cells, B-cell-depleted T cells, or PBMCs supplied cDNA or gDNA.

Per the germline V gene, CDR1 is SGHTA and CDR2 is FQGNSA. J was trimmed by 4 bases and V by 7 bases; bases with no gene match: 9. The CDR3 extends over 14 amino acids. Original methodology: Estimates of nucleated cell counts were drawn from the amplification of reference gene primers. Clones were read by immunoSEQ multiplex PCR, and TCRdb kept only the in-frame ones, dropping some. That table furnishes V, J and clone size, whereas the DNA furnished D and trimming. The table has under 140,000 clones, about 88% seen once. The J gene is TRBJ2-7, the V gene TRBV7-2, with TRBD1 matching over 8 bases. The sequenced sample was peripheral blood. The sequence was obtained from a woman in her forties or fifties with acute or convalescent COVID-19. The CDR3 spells CASTADRGHYEQYF. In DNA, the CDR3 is TGTGCCAGCACCGCCGACAGGGGCCATTACGAGCAGTACTTC.